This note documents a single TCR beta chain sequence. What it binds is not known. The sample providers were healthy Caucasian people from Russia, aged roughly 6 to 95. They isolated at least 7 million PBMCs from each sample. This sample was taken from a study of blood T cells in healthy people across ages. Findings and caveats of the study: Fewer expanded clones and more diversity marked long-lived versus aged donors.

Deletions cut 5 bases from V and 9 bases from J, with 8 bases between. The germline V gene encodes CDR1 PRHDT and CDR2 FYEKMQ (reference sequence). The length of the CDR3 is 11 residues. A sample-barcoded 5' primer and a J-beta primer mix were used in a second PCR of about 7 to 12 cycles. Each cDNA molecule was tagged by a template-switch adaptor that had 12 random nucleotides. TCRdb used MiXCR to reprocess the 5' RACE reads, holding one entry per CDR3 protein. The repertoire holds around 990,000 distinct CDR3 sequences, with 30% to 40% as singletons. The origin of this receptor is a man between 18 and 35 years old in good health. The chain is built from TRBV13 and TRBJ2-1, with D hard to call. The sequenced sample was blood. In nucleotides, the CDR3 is TGTGCCAGCAGCCCTCACAGTGAGCAGTTCTTC. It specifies CASSPHSEQFF.